Listed below are T cell receptor beta chains from one sample, sequenced in a study of HIV-infected children after antiretroviral therapy interruption. TCRdb processed the 3' RACE reads anew with MiXCR; each CDR3 protein has one entry. The sample has about 89,000 distinct CDR3 sequences, around 6.9% seen once; the top ten hold about 1.1%. Sequencing used CD45RA+ CD4+ T cells from PBMCs, pooled from several time points, obtained from a donor given antiretroviral therapy, either interrupted or continuous. These TCRs come from a pool of human donors with HIV. CDR3s include the opening cysteine and the closing phenylalanine or tryptophan. Each record gives: J gene, V gene, D gene, clone size, CDR3 protein, CDR3 DNA. The D gene is left open where the match is weak. Not every row has a clone size; where given, it reads once, few, many or a size class.

J: TRBJ1-1
V: TRBV7-3
D: NA
size: many
CDR3: CASSLTLTGTDEAFF
DNA: TGTGCCAGCAGCTTAACGTTAACTGGAACAGATGAAGCTTTCTTT

J: TRBJ2-6
V: TRBV19
D: NA
size: NA
CDR3: CASSPRPISGANVLTF
DNA: TGTGCCAGTAGTCCACGACCGATATCTGGGGCCAACGTCCTGACTTTC

J: TRBJ1-5
V: TRBV10-3
D: TRBD1
size: many
CDR3: CAISDPRRGHNQPQHF
DNA: TGTGCCATCAGTGACCCTCGCAGGGGGCACAATCAGCCCCAGCATTTT

J: TRBJ1-3
V: TRBV7-2
D: TRBD1
size: many
CDR3: CASSSNRGPSSGNTIYF
DNA: TGTGCCAGCAGCTCCAACAGGGGCCCGAGCTCTGGAAACACCATATATTTT

J: TRBJ1-1
V: TRBV7-2
D: NA
size: many
CDR3: CASSQRGGMNTEAFF
DNA: TGTGCCAGCAGCCAGCGGGGAGGAATGAACACTGAAGCTTTCTTT

J: TRBJ2-7
V: TRBV29-1
D: NA
size: NA
CDR3: CSVPNLRDTTSYEQYF
DNA: TGCAGCGTCCCCAACCTCCGAGACACCACTTCCTACGAGCAGTACTTC

J: TRBJ2-3
V: TRBV5-1
D: NA
size: many
CDR3: CASSPPGGTDTQYF
DNA: TGCGCCAGCAGCCCACCGGGGGGCACAGATACGCAGTATTTT

J: TRBJ1-1
V: TRBV12-3/TRBV12-4
D: NA
size: many
CDR3: CASSYVWGSPGNTEAFF
DNA: TGTGCCAGCAGTTATGTTTGGGGCTCCCCCGGAAACACTGAAGCTTTCTTT

J: TRBJ2-6
V: TRBV20-1
D: TRBD1
size: NA
CDR3: CSAPGTGGSGANVLTF
DNA: TGCAGTGCGCCCGGGACAGGGGGCTCTGGGGCCAACGTCCTGACTTTC

J: TRBJ1-6
V: TRBV30
D: TRBD1
size: NA
CDR3: CASSDRNNSPLHF
DNA: TGTGCCTCCTCGGACAGGAATAATTCACCCCTCCACTTT

J: TRBJ1-5
V: TRBV14
D: NA
size: few
CDR3: CASSLGFNQPQHF
DNA: TGTGCCAGCAGCCTAGGCTTCAATCAGCCCCAGCATTTT

J: TRBJ1-1
V: TRBV7-2
D: NA
size: many
CDR3: CASSLGSSKAFF
DNA: TGTGCCAGCAGCTTAGGCTCCTCAAAGGCTTTCTTT

J: TRBJ2-1
V: TRBV12-3/TRBV12-4
D: NA
size: many
CDR3: CASLLPELREQFF
DNA: TGTGCCAGCCTCCTCCCTGAGCTTCGCGAGCAGTTCTTC

J: TRBJ1-1
V: TRBV21-1
D: NA
size: many
CDR3: CASSSPPGQVNTEAFF
DNA: TGTGCCAGCAGCAGCCCGCCGGGACAGGTGAACACTGAAGCTTTCTTT

J: TRBJ1-2
V: TRBV30
D: NA
size: many
CDR3: CAWRRVSGYTF
DNA: TGTGCCTGGAGACGGGTTTCGGGCTACACCTTC

J: TRBJ2-3
V: TRBV5-1
D: TRBD1
size: many
CDR3: CASSLGSGQGTDTQYF
DNA: TGCGCCAGCAGCTTGGGGTCGGGACAGGGTACAGATACGCAGTATTTT

J: TRBJ2-3
V: TRBV20-1
D: NA
size: NA
CDR3: CSARALGGGTDTQYF
DNA: TGCAGTGCTAGAGCTCTAGGGGGGGGCACAGATACGCAGTATTTT

J: TRBJ2-3
V: TRBV20-1
D: TRBD2
size: many
CDR3: CSSLAGGRSTDTQYF
DNA: TGCAGTTCCCTTGCCGGGGGGAGGAGCACAGATACGCAGTATTTT

J: TRBJ2-7
V: TRBV20-1
D: NA
size: many
CDR3: CSARRGISYEQYF
DNA: TGCAGTGCCAGGCGGGGAATATCCTACGAGCAGTACTTC

J: TRBJ2-3
V: TRBV6-2/TRBV6-3
D: TRBD2
size: few
CDR3: CASSPSGGLSDTQYF
DNA: TGTGCCAGCAGTCCTAGCGGGGGGTTATCAGATACGCAGTATTTT

J: TRBJ2-2
V: TRBV7-3
D: NA
size: many
CDR3: CASSLTAGLGTGELFF
DNA: TGTGCCAGCAGCTTAACAGCAGGGTTGGGGACCGGGGAGCTGTTTTTT

J: TRBJ2-7
V: TRBV30
D: TRBD1
size: few
CDR3: CAWSPRTGTGGSYEQYF
DNA: TGTGCCTGGAGTCCAAGAACCGGGACAGGGGGCTCCTACGAGCAGTACTTC

J: TRBJ2-1
V: TRBV5-1
D: TRBD2
size: many
CDR3: CASSLIGLAANEQFF
DNA: TGCGCCAGCAGCTTAATTGGTCTAGCGGCCAATGAGCAGTTCTTC

J: TRBJ2-1
V: TRBV11-2
D: NA
size: few
CDR3: CASSPTYNEQFF
DNA: TGTGCCAGCAGCCCGACTTACAATGAGCAGTTCTTC

J: TRBJ2-2
V: TRBV18
D: NA
size: many
CDR3: CASSLSNTGELFF
DNA: TGTGCCAGCTCACTCTCCAACACCGGGGAGCTGTTTTTT

J: TRBJ2-1
V: TRBV12-3/TRBV12-4
D: TRBD1
size: many
CDR3: CASCEQGSSNEQFF
DNA: TGTGCCAGCTGTGAACAGGGGTCCTCCAATGAGCAGTTCTTC

J: TRBJ1-1
V: TRBV30
D: NA
size: many
CDR3: CAQGGQKAFF
DNA: TGTGCCCAAGGAGGTCAAAAAGCTTTCTTT

J: TRBJ2-7
V: TRBV29-1
D: NA
size: many
CDR3: CSVKGQYSYEQYF
DNA: TGCAGCGTTAAAGGACAGTACTCCTACGAGCAGTACTTC

J: TRBJ1-6
V: TRBV12-3/TRBV12-4
D: TRBD1
size: many
CDR3: CASSLDRGRSPLHF
DNA: TGTGCCAGCAGTTTGGACAGGGGAAGATCACCCCTCCACTTT

J: TRBJ1-2
V: TRBV29-1
D: NA
size: many
CDR3: CSVEVQQGEGYTF
DNA: TGCAGCGTTGAAGTTCAACAGGGTGAAGGCTACACCTTC

J: TRBJ1-1
V: TRBV19
D: NA
size: many
CDR3: CASSRSQGASWVNTEAFF
DNA: TGTGCCAGTAGTAGATCCCAGGGCGCTTCCTGGGTGAACACTGAAGCTTTCTTT

J: TRBJ1-6
V: TRBV6-1
D: TRBD1
size: many
CDR3: CANTRDSNSPLHF
DNA: TGTGCCAACACGCGGGACAGTAATTCACCCCTCCACTTT

J: TRBJ1-1
V: TRBV3-1
D: NA
size: few
CDR3: CASSPRVNTEAFF
DNA: TGTGCCAGCAGCCCCAGGGTGAACACTGAAGCTTTCTTT

J: TRBJ2-7
V: TRBV14
D: NA
size: many
CDR3: CASSQERERVGYEQYF
DNA: TGTGCCAGCAGCCAAGAGAGGGAAAGAGTAGGATACGAGCAGTACTTC

J: TRBJ2-1
V: TRBV11-2
D: NA
size: many
CDR3: CASTLVGSSYNEQFF
DNA: TGTGCCAGCACCCTGGTGGGCAGCTCCTACAATGAGCAGTTCTTC

J: TRBJ2-3
V: TRBV7-2
D: TRBD2
size: many
CDR3: CASSLRSGTSGGFTDTQYF
DNA: TGTGCCAGCAGCTTAAGATCCGGGACTAGCGGGGGCTTCACAGATACGCAGTATTTT

J: TRBJ2-1
V: TRBV19
D: NA
size: many
CDR3: CASSINDRNEQFF
DNA: TGTGCCAGTAGTATCAATGATCGAAATGAGCAGTTCTTC

J: TRBJ1-5
V: TRBV12-3/TRBV12-4
D: NA
size: many
CDR3: CASSGRLNQPQHF
DNA: TGTGCCAGCAGTGGCAGGTTGAATCAGCCCCAGCATTTT

J: TRBJ1-6
V: TRBV30
D: NA
size: many
CDR3: CAWSPPAGPYNSPLHF
DNA: TGTGCCTGGAGCCCACCGGCAGGACCCTATAATTCACCCCTCCACTTT

J: TRBJ1-1
V: TRBV29-1
D: NA
size: many
CDR3: CSVGNMNTEAFF
DNA: TGCAGCGTTGGGAACATGAACACTGAAGCTTTCTTT

J: TRBJ2-7
V: TRBV2
D: NA
size: many
CDR3: CASSDPRDGLNEQYF
DNA: TGTGCCAGCAGTGACCCGCGGGATGGGTTGAACGAGCAGTACTTC

J: TRBJ2-3
V: TRBV19
D: TRBD2
size: many
CDR3: CASIQTSGARDTQYF
DNA: TGTGCCAGTATCCAGACTAGCGGGGCGCGAGATACGCAGTATTTT

J: TRBJ2-7
V: TRBV4-2
D: NA
size: few
CDR3: CASSQGLGTGSYEQYF
DNA: TGTGCCAGCAGCCAAGGCTTAGGGACGGGCTCCTACGAGCAGTACTTC

J: TRBJ2-2
V: TRBV5-1
D: NA
size: few
CDR3: CASSLYSALNTGELFF
DNA: TGCGCCAGCAGCTTGTACAGCGCCTTAAACACCGGGGAGCTGTTTTTT

J: TRBJ1-1
V: TRBV19
D: TRBD1
size: many
CDR3: CASRKTGDRYYTEAFF
DNA: TGTGCCAGTAGAAAAACTGGGGACAGGTATTACACTGAAGCTTTCTTT

J: TRBJ1-5
V: TRBV19
D: NA
size: many
CDR3: CASSIGREGHQPQHF
DNA: TGTGCCAGTAGTATCGGTCGAGAGGGCCATCAGCCCCAGCATTTT

J: TRBJ1-4
V: TRBV24-1
D: NA
size: few
CDR3: CATGDRSNEKLFF
DNA: TGTGCCACCGGAGACAGATCTAATGAAAAACTGTTTTTT

J: TRBJ2-6
V: TRBV12-3/TRBV12-4
D: NA
size: few
CDR3: CASSFGTFQSGANVLTF
DNA: TGTGCCAGCAGTTTTGGGACGTTCCAGTCTGGGGCCAACGTCCTGACTTTC

J: TRBJ2-7
V: TRBV29-1
D: NA
size: many
CDR3: CSVATVPYEQYF
DNA: TGCAGCGTTGCGACAGTTCCCTACGAGCAGTACTTC

J: TRBJ2-5
V: TRBV5-1
D: TRBD1
size: NA
CDR3: CASSLGTGAALEETQYF
DNA: TGCGCCAGCAGCTTGGGGACAGGGGCGGCCCTGGAGGAGACCCAGTACTTC

J: TRBJ2-7
V: TRBV20-1
D: TRBD2
size: many
CDR3: CSANLAGGPHEQYF
DNA: TGCAGTGCGAACCTAGCGGGGGGGCCCCACGAGCAGTACTTC

J: TRBJ1-1
V: TRBV6-5
D: NA
size: many
CDR3: CASSYEGSSTNTEAFF
DNA: TGTGCCAGCAGTTACGAGGGCAGTTCGACGAACACTGAAGCTTTCTTT

J: TRBJ1-6
V: TRBV3-1
D: NA
size: many
CDR3: CASTKAGLSPLHF
DNA: TGTGCCAGTACCAAGGCGGGGCTTTCACCCCTCCACTTT